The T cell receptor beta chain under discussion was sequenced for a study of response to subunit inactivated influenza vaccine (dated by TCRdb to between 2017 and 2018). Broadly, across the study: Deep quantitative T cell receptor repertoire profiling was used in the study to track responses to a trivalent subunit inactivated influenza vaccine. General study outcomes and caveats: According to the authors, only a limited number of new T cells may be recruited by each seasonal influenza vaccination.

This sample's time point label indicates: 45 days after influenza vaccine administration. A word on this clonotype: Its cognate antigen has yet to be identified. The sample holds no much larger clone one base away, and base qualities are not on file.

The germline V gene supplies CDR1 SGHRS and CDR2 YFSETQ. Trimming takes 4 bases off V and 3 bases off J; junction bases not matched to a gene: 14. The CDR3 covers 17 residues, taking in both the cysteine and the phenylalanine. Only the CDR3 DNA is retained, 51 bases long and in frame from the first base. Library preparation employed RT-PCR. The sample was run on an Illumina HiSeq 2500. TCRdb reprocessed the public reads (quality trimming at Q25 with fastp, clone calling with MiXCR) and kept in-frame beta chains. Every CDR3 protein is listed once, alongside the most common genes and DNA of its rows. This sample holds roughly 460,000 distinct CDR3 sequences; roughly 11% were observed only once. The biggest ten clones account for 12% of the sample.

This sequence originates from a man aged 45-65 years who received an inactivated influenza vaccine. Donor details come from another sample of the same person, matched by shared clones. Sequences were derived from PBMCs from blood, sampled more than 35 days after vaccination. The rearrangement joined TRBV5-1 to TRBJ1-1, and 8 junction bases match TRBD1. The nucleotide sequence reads TGCGCCAGCAGCCTTAGGACAGGGAGTAATCTGGACACTGAAGCTTTCTTT. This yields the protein CASSLRTGSNLDTEAFF. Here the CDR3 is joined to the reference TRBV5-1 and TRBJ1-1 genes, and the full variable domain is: KAGVTQTPRYLIKTRGQQVTLSCSPISGHRSVSWYQQTPGQGLQFLFEYFSETQRNKGNFPGRFSGRQFSNSRSEMNVSTLELGDSALYLCASSLRTGSNLDTEAFFGQGTRLTVV.